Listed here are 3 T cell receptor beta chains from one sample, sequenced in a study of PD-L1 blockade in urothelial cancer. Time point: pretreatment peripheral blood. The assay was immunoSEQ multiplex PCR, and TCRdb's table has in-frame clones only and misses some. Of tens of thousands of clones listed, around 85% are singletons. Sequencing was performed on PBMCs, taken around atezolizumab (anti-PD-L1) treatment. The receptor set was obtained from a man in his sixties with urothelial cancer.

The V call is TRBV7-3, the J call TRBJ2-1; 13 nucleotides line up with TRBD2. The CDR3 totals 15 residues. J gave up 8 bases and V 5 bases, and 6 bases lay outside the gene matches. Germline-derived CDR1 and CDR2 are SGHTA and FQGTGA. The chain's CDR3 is CASSRGLAGIDEQFF. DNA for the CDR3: TGTGCCAGCAGCCGGGGACTAGCGGGAATCGATGAGCAGTTCTTC. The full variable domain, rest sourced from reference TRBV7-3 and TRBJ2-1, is GAGVSQTPSNKVTEKGKYVELRCDPISGHTALYWYRQSLGQGPEFLIYFQGTGAADDSGLPNDRFFAVRPEGSVSTLKIQRTERGDSAVYLCASSRGLAGIDEQFFGPGTRLTVL.

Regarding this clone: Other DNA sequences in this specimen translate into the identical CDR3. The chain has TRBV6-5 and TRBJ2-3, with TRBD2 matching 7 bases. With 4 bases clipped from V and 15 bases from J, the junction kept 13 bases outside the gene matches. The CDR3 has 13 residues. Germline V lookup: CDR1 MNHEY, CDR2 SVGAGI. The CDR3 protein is CASSLASGGRAYF. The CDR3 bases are TGTGCCAGCAGTTTAGCCTCGGGCGGGAGAGCCTATTTT.

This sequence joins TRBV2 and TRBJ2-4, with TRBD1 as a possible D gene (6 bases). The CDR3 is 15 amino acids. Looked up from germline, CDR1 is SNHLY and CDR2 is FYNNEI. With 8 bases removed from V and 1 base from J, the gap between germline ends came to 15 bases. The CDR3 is CASRNRQGAKNIQYF. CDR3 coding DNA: TGTGCCAGCCGGAACCGTCAGGGGGCCAAAAACATTCAGTACTTC.